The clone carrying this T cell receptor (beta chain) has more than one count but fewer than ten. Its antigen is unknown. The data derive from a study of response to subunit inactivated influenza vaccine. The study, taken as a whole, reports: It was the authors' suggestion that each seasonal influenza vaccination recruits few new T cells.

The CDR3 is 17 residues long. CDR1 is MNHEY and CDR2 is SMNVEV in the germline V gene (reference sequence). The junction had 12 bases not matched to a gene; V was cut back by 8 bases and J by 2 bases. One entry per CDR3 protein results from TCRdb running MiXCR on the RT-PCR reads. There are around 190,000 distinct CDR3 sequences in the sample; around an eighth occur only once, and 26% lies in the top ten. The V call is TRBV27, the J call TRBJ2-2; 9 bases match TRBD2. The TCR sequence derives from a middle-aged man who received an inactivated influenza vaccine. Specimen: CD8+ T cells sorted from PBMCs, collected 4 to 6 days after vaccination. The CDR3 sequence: CASGFLAGVPNTGELFF. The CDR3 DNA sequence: TGTGCCAGCGGGTTTTTAGCGGGAGTCCCAAACACCGGGGAGCTGTTTTTT.